This T cell receptor beta chain was sequenced during a study of T cell responses to AZD1222 COVID-19 vaccine. Points from the study as a whole: Just a handful of people given AZD1222 tested seropositive at baseline. Clonal diversity was possibly underestimated, and the donors were mostly white British, with more females.

Of note for this clone: Its antigen remains unknown.

TCRdb's table, derived via immunoSEQ multiplex PCR, lists solely in-frame clones and lacks some. The table shows some 130,000 clones, with roughly 91% occurring only once. It was second doses at about 4 or about 12 weeks that were pooled. Sequencing used peripheral blood, obtained 28 days after the second AZD1222 dose. This receptor was obtained from an adult who received the AZD1222 COVID-19 vaccine.

CDR3 sequence (DNA): TGTGCCAGCAGCGTAAACTATGGCTACACCTTC. Protein: CASSVNYGYTF. This chain links TRBV9 with TRBJ1-2; D ambiguous. The CDR3 loop spans 11 amino acids. Trimming pared 1 base from V and 2 bases from J, leaving 0 bases between. CDR1 SGDLS and CDR2 YYNGEE come from the germline V gene.